This TCR beta chain stems from a study of blood T cell repertoires in COVID-19. Study-level information: The samples span acute and convalescent COVID-19 from the United States, Italy and Spain. Nucleic acid was either cDNA or gDNA, and it came from T cells, B-cell-depleted T cells, or PBMCs.

The ends were cut back, 5 bases at V and 3 bases at J, with 13 bases in the middle. From germline, CDR1 is LNHDA and CDR2 SQIVND (reference sequence). The CDR3 loop spans 15 amino acids. The table lists this clone with a count of one. Per the original data handling: Reference gene primers were amplified, and this amplification served to estimate nucleated cell counts. Produced via immunoSEQ multiplex PCR; TCRdb's table is partial and in-frame only. The DNA was the basis for D and trimming; V, J and clone size are from that table. This repertoire shows 200,000 or so clones, around four fifths found once; its top ten account for 20%.

The sample consisted of peripheral blood. This chain links TRBV19 with TRBJ1-4; no definite D call. This receptor was identified in a human donor in a cohort sampled during active COVID-19. As DNA, the CDR3 is TGTGCCAGTAGTTCAAACCGAGAACCTAATGAAAAACTGTTTTTT. Amino acids: CASSSNREPNEKLFF.